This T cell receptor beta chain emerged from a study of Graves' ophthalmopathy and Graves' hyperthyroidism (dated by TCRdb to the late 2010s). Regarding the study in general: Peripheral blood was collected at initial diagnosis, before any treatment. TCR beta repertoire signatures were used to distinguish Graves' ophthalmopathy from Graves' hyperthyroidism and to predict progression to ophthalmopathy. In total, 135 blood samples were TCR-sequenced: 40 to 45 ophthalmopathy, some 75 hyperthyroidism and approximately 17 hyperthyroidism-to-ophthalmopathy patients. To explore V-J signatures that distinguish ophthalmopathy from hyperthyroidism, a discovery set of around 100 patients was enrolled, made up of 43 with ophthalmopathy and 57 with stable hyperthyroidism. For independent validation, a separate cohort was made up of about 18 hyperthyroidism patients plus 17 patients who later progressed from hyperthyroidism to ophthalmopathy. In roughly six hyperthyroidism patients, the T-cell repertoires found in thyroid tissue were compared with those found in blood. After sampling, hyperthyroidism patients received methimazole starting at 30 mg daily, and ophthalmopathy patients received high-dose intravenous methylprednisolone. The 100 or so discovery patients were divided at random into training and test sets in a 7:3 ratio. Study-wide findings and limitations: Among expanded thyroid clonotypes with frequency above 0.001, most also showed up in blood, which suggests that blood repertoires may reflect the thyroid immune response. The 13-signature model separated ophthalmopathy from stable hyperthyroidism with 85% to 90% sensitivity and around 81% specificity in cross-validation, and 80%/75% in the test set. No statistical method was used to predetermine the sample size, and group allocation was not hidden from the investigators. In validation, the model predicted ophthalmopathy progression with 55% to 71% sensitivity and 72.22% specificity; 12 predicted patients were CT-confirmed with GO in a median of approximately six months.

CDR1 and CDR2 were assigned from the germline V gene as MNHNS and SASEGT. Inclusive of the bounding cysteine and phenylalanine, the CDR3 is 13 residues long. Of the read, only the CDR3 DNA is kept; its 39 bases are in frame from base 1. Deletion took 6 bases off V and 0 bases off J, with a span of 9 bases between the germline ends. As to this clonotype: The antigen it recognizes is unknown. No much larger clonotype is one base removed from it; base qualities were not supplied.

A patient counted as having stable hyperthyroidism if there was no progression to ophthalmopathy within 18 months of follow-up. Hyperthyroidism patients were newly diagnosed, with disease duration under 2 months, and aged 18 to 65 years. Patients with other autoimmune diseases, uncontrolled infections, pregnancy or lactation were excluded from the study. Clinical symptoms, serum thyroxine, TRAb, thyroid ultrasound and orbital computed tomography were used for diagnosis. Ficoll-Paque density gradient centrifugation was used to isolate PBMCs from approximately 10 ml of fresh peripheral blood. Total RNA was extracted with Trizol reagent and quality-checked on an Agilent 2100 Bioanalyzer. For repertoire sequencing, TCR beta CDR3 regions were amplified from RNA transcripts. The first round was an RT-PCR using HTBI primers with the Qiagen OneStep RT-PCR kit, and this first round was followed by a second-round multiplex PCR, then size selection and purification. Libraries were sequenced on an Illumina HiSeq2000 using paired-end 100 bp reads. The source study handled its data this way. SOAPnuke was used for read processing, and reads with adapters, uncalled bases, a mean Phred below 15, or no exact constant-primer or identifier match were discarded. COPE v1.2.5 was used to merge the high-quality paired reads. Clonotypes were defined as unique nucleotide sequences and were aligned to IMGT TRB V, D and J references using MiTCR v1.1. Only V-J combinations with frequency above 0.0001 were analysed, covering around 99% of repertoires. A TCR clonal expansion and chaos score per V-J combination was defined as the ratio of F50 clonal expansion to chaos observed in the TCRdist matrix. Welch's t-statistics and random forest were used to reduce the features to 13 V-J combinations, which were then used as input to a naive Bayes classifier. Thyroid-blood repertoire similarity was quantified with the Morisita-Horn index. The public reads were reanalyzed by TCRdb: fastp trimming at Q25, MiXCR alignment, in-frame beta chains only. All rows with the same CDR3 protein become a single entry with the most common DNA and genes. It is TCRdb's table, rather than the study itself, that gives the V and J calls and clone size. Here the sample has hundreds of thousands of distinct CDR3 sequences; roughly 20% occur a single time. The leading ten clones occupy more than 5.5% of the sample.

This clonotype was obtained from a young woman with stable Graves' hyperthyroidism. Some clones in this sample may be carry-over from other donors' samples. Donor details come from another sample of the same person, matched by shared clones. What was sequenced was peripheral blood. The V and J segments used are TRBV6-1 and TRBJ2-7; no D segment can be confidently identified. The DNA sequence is TGTGCCAGCAGAGAGATAATCTCCTACGAGCAGTACTTC. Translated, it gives CASREIISYEQYF.